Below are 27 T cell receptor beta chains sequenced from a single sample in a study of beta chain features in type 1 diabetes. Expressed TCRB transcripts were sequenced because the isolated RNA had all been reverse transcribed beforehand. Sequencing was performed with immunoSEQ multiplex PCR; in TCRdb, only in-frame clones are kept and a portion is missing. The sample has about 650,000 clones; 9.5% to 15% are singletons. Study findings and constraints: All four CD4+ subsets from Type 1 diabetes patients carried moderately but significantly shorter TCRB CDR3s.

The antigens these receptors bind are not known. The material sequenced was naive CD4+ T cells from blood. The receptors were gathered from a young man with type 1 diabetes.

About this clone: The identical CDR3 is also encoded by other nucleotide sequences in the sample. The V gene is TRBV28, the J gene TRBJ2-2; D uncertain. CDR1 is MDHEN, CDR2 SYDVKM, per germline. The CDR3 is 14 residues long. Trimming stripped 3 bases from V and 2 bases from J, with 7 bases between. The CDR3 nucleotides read TGTGCCAGCAGTTTTTCCAGAAACACCGGGGAGCTGTTTTTT. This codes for CASSFSRNTGELFF. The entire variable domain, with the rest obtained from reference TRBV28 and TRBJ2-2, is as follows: DVKVTQSSRYLVKRTGEKVFLECVQDMDHENMFWYRQDPGLGLRLIYFSYDVKMKEKGDIPEGYSVSREKKERFSLILESASTNQTSMYLCASSFSRNTGELFFGEGSRLTVL.

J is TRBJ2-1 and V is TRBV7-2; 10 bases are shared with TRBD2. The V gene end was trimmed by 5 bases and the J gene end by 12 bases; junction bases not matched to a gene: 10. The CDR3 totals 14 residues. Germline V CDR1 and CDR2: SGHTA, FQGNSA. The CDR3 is CASSVRTSGRAQFF. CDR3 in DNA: TGTGCCAGCAGCGTTAGGACTAGCGGACGCGCGCAGTTCTTC.

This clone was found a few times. CDR3 sequence (DNA): TGTGCCAGCACCCGACAGCAAGAGACCCAGTACTTC. Translated, it gives CASTRQQETQYF. The chain recombines TRBV28 with TRBJ2-5, with D maybe TRBD1 (5 bases). V was pared by 7 bases and J by 2 bases, with 8 bases between. Germline CDR1 reads MDHEN; CDR2 reads SYDVKM. The CDR3 sequence is 12 residues long.

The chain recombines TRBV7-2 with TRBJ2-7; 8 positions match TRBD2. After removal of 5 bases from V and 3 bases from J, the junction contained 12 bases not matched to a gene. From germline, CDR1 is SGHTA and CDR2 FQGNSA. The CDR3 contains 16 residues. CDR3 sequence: CASSPGGAGGNYEQYF. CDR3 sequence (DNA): TGTGCCAGCAGCCCGGGGGGGGCAGGAGGAAACTACGAGCAGTACTTC.

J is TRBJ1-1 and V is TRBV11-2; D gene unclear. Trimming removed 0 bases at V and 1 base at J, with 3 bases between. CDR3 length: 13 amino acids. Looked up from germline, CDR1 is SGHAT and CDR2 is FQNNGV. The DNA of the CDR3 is TGTGCCAGCAGCTTAGATCAGAACACTGAAGCTTTCTTT. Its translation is CASSLDQNTEAFF. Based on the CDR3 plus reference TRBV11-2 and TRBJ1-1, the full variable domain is EAGVAQSPRYKIIEKRQSVAFWCNPISGHATLYWYQQILGQGPKLLIQFQNNGVVDDSQLPKDRFSAERLKGVDSTLKIQPAKLEDSAVYLCASSLDQNTEAFFGQGTRLTVV.

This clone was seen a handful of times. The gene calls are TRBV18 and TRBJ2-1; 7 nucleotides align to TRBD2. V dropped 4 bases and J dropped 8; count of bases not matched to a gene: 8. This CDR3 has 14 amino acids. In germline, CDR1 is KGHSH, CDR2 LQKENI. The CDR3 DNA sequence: TGTGCCAGCTCACGGACTAGAGCGGGCCATGAGCAGTTCTTC. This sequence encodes CASSRTRAGHEQFF.

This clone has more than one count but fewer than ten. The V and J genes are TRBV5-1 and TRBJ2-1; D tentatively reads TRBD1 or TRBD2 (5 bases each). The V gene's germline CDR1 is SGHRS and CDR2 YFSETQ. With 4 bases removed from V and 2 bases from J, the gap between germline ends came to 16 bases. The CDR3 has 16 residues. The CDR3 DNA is TGCGCCAGCAGCCCGGGGTCGGAGACAGCCTACAATGAGCAGTTCTTC. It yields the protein CASSPGSETAYNEQFF.

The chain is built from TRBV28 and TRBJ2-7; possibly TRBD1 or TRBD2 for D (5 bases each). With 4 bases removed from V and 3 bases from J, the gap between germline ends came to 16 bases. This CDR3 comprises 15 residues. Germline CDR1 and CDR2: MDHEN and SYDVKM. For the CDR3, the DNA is TGTGCCAGCAGTTGGGGCTCTTTGGGGAGCTACGAGCAGTACTTC. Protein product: CASSWGSLGSYEQYF.

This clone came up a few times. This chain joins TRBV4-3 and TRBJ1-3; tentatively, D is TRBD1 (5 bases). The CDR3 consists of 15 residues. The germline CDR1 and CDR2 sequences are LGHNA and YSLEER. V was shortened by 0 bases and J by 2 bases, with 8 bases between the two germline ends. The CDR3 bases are TGCGCCAGCAGCCAAGATACGGGGCCTGGAAACACCATATATTTT. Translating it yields CASSQDTGPGNTIYF.

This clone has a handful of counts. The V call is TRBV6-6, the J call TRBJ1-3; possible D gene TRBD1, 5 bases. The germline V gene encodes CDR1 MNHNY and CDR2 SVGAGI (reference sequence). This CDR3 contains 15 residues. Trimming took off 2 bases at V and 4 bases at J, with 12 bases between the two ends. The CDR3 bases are TGTGCCAGCAGTTACGGCGGGGCACAAGGAAACACCATATATTTT. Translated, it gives CASSYGGAQGNTIYF.

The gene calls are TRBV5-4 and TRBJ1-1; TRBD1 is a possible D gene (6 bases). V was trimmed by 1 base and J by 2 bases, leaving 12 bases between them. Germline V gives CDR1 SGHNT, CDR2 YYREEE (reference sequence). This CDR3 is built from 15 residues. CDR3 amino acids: CASSLQGQGNTEAFF. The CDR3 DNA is TGTGCCAGCAGCTTGCAGGGGCAGGGTAACACTGAAGCTTTCTTT.

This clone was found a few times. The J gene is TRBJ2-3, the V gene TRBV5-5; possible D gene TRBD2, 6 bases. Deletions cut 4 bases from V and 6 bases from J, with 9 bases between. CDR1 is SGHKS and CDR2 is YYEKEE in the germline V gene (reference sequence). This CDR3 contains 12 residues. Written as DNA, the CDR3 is TGTGCCAGCAGCCAGGAGGGTGATACGCAGTATTTT. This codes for CASSQEGDTQYF.

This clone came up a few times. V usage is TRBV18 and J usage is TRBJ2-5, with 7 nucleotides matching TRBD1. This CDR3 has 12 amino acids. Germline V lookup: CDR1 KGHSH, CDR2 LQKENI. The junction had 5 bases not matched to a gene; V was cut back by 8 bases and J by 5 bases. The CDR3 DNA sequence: TGTGCCAGCCGACAGGGTTGGGAGACCCAGTACTTC. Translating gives CASRQGWETQYF.

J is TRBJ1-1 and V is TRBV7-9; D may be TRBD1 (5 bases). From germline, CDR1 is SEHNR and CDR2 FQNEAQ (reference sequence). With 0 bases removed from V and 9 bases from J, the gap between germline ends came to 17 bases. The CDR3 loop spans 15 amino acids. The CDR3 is CASSLAPHQGKQAFF. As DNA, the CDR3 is TGTGCCAGCAGCTTAGCCCCTCATCAGGGTAAACAAGCTTTCTTT.

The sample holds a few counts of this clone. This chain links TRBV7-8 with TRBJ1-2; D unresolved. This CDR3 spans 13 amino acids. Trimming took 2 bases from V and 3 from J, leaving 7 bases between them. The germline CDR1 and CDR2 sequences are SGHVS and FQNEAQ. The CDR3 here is CASSLTRYYGYTF. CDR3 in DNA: TGTGCCAGCAGCTTAACACGCTACTATGGCTACACCTTC.

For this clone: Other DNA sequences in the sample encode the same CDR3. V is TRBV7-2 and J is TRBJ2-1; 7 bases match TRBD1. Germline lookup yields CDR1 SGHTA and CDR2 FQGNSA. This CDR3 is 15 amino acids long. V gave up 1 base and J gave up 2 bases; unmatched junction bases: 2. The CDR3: CASSLGQGTYNEQFF. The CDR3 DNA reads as TGTGCCAGCAGCTTAGGACAGGGAACCTACAATGAGCAGTTCTTC.

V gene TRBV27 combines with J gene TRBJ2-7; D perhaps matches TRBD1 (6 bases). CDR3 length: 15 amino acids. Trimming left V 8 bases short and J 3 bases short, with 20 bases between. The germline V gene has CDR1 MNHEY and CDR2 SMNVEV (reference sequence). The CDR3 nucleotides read TGTGCCAGCTGCCTTCTCGGGACAAAGGACTACGAGCAGTACTTC. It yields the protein CASCLLGTKDYEQYF.

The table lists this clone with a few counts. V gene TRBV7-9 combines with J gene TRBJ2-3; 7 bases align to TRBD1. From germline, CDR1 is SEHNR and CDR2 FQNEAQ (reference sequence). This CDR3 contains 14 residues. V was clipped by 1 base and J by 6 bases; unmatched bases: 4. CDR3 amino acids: CASSLGQDRDTQYF. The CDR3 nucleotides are TGTGCCAGCAGCTTAGGACAGGACAGGGATACGCAGTATTTT.

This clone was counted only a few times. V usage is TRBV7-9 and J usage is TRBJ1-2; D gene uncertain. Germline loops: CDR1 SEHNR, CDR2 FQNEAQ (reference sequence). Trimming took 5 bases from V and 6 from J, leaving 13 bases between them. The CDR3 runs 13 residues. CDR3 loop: CASSGNSYHGYTF. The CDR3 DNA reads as TGTGCCAGCAGCGGTAACAGCTACCATGGCTACACCTTC.

CDR3 loop: CARGTGVQFF. The CDR3 DNA reads TGTGCCAGAGGGACAGGGGTGCAGTTCTTC. The gene calls are TRBV6-5 and TRBJ2-1, with TRBD1 matching over 10 bases. CDR3 length equals 10 residues. Looked up from germline, CDR1 is MNHEY and CDR2 is SVGAGI. Trimming removed 9 bases from V and 12 bases from J; junction bases left unmatched: 2.

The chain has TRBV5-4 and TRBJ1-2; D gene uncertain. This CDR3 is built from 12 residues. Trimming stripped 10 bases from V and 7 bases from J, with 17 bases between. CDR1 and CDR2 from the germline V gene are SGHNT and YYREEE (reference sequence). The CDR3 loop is CAGVVLGGGYTF. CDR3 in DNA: TGTGCCGGGGTAGTCCTTGGAGGTGGCTACACCTTC.

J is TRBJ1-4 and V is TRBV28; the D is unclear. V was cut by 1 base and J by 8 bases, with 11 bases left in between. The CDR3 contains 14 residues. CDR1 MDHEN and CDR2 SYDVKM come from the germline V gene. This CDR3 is CASSLSGLREKLFF. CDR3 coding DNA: TGTGCCAGCAGTTTATCCGGGCTTCGGGAAAAACTGTTTTTT. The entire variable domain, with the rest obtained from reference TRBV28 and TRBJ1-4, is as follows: DVKVTQSSRYLVKRTGEKVFLECVQDMDHENMFWYRQDPGLGLRLIYFSYDVKMKEKGDIPEGYSVSREKKERFSLILESASTNQTSMYLCASSLSGLREKLFFGSGTQLSVL.

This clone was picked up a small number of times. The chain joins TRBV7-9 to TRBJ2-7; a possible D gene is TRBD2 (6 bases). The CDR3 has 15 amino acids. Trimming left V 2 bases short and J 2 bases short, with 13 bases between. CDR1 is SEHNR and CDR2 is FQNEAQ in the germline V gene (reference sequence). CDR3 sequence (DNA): TGTGCCAGCAGCTTAAACAGCGGGCTAACCTACGAGCAGTACTTC. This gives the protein CASSLNSGLTYEQYF.

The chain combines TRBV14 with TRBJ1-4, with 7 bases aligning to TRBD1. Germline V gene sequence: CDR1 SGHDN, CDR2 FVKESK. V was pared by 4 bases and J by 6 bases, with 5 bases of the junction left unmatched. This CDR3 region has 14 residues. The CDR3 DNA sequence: TGTGCCAGCAGCCCGACAGGGCCGGATGAAAAACTGTTTTTT. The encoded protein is CASSPTGPDEKLFF.

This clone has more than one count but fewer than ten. The CDR3 protein is CASSQEAGGTEQFF. The CDR3 DNA follows: TGCGCCAGCAGCCAAGAGGCAGGGGGGACAGAGCAGTTCTTC. The genes are TRBV4-3 and TRBJ2-1, with D maybe TRBD1 (7 bases). The V gene's germline CDR1 is LGHNA and CDR2 YSLEER. V lost 0 bases and J 10 bases, leaving 13 bases between the germline ends. CDR3 size: 14 residues.

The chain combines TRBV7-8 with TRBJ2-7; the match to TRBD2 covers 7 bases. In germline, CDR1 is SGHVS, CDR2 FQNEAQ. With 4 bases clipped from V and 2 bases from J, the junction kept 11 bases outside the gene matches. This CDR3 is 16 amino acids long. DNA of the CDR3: TGTGCCAGCAGCTCCAGACGACTAGCCGACCCCTACGAGCAGTACTTC. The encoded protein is CASSSRRLADPYEQYF.

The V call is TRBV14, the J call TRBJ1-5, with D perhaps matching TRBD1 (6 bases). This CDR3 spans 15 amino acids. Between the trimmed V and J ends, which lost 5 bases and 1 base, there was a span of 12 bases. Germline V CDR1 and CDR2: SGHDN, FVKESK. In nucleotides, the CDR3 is TGTGCCAGCAGCAAAGGGGGACTAAGCAATCAGCCCCAGCATTTT. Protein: CASSKGGLSNQPQHF.